These 25 T cell receptor beta chains share one sample of origin, sequenced in a study of blood T cell repertoires in COVID-19. Sequenced by immunoSEQ multiplex PCR; TCRdb stores in-frame clones only, minus some. The profile shows 130,000 or so clones, 80% of them singletons. The source material was peripheral blood. The receptors come from a human donor in a cohort sampled during active COVID-19.

The V gene is TRBV6-2 or TRBV6-3, the J gene TRBJ1-5; a weak D match, TRBD1 (5 bases). CDR3 length: 13 residues. Trimming removed 2 bases from V and 4 bases from J, with 6 bases in between. Germline CDR1 MNHEY, CDR2 SVGEGT. The CDR3, as DNA: TGTGCCAGCAGTTACCAGGGTAATCAGCCCCAGCATTTT. This gives the protein CASSYQGNQPQHF.

The chain couples TRBV30 to TRBJ2-3; 11 bases fit TRBD1. The CDR3 sequence is 16 residues long. Germline values: CDR1 GTSNPN, CDR2 SVGIG (reference sequence). V lost 7 bases and J lost 0; bases outside the gene matches: 9. CDR3 sequence reads: CASLEDRGLSTDTQYF. In DNA, the CDR3 is TGTGCCTCGCTAGAGGACAGGGGGCTTAGCACAGATACGCAGTATTTT.

This clone has only a few counts. The chain couples TRBV3-1 (or the pseudogene TRBV3-2) to TRBJ2-3, with TRBD1 matching over 9 bases. The J segment lost 8 bases and the V segment lost 5 bases, leaving 8 bases of the junction unmatched. CDR1 is LGHDT and CDR2 is YNNKEL in the germline V gene (reference sequence). The CDR3 loop spans 14 amino acids. The CDR3 DNA sequence: TGTGCCAGCAGCTCGTACGAGACAGGGGGTACGCAGTATTTT. This translates into CASSSYETGGTQYF.

The V and J genes are TRBV18 and TRBJ1-1; no reliable D call. Trimming removed 0 bases at V and 1 base at J, with 9 bases between. CDR1 is KGHSH and CDR2 is LQKENI in the germline V gene. The CDR3 totals 15 residues. The DNA of the CDR3 is TGTGCCAGCTCACCACCGAGGGCACCGAACACTGAAGCTTTCTTT. It codes for CASSPPRAPNTEAFF. Looking up the rest from reference TRBV18 and TRBJ1-1 gives the full variable domain: NAGVMQNPRHLVRRRGQEARLRCSPMKGHSHVYWYRQLPEEGLKFMVYLQKENIIDESGMPKERFSAEFPKEGPSILRIQQVVRGDSAAYFCASSPPRAPNTEAFFGQGTRLTVV.

This clone showed up many times. The CDR3 bases are TGTGCCAGCGGCAGGGGAGCTGGAAACACCATATATTTT. Its translation: CASGRGAGNTIYF. The genes are TRBV5-6 and TRBJ1-3; TRBD1 is a possible D gene (6 bases). This CDR3 has 13 residues. CDR1 is SGHDT, CDR2 YYEEEE, per germline. With 7 bases removed from V and 2 bases from J, the gap between germline ends came to 10 bases.

V and J are TRBV2 and TRBJ2-2, with TRBD2 matching 10 bases. Per germline, CDR1 SNHLY and CDR2 FYNNEI. CDR3 length: 14 residues. V lost 8 bases to trimming and J lost 7 bases; unmatched junction nucleotides: 7. This chain's CDR3 is CASHSGGANGELFF. In nucleotides, the CDR3 is TGTGCCAGCCACAGCGGGGGGGCGAACGGGGAGCTGTTTTTT. Drawing the rest from reference TRBV2 and TRBJ2-2, the complete variable domain is EPEVTQTPSHQVTQMGQEVILRCVPISNHLYFYWYRQILGQKVEFLVSFYNNEISEKSEIFDDQFSVERPDGSNFTLKIRSTKLEDSAMYFCASHSGGANGELFFGEGSRLTVL.

In its sample, this clone was seen once. CDR3 coding DNA: TGTGCCAGTAGTTTAAAGACAGGGAACTCTGGAAACACCATATATTTT. This gives the protein CASSLKTGNSGNTIYF. The chain joins TRBV19 to TRBJ1-3; 7 bases are a match to TRBD1. The CDR3 extends over 16 amino acids. J was trimmed by 0 bases and V by 5 bases; bases with no gene match: 7. Germline V gives CDR1 LNHDA, CDR2 SQIVND (reference sequence).

This clone was recorded a few times. V gene TRBV4-1 combines with J gene TRBJ1-3; 7 bases fit TRBD1. J gave up 0 bases and V 4 bases, and 6 bases lay outside the gene matches. The CDR3 spans 16 residues. Germline V gene data show CDR1 as MGHRA and CDR2 as YSYEKL. CDR3: CASSRTGIGSGNTIYF. In nucleotides, the CDR3 is TGCGCCAGCAGCCGGACAGGAATCGGCTCTGGAAACACCATATATTTT.

In DNA, the CDR3 is TGTGCCTGGAGTGTAGCGGGAGGGACCTACGAGCAGTACTTC. It yields the protein CAWSVAGGTYEQYF. The rearrangement links TRBV30 to TRBJ2-7; the match to TRBD2 covers 10 bases. Per the germline V gene, CDR1 is GTSNPN and CDR2 is SVGIG (reference sequence). The CDR3 extends over 14 amino acids. Trimming removed 0 bases from V and 2 bases from J; junction bases left unmatched: 1.

This rearrangement joins TRBV6-5 to TRBJ2-7; 7 nucleotides match TRBD2. Germline CDR1 reads MNHEY; CDR2 reads SVGAGI. This CDR3 region has 15 residues. The V segment lost 0 bases and the J segment 2 bases; nucleotides outside the gene matches: 4. CDR3 nucleotides: TGTGCCAGCAGTTACTCAGGGAGGGGAACCTACGAGCAGTACTTC. Translation: CASSYSGRGTYEQYF.

The chain carries TRBV27 and TRBJ2-7; 9 bases align to TRBD1. From germline, CDR1 is MNHEY and CDR2 SMNVEV (reference sequence). J gave up 2 bases and V 3 bases, and 11 bases lay outside the gene matches. The CDR3 consists of 17 residues. CDR3 residues: CASSFLPGTGIPYEQYF. For the CDR3, the DNA is TGTGCCAGCAGTTTCCTTCCCGGGACAGGGATCCCCTACGAGCAGTACTTC.

The genes are TRBV27 and TRBJ2-7; possibly TRBD1 for D (6 bases). The V gene's germline CDR1 is MNHEY and CDR2 SMNVEV (reference sequence). The length of the CDR3 is 13 residues. V lost 9 bases, J lost 4 bases, and 16 bases lay in between. The CDR3 spells CASRDTLGYEQYF. Here the CDR3 DNA reads TGTGCCAGTCGGGACACCCTGGGGTACGAGCAGTACTTC.

The sample holds a few counts of this clone. The J gene is TRBJ1-6, the V gene TRBV12-3 or TRBV12-4; possibly TRBD1 for D (5 bases). Trimming removed 2 bases at V and 9 bases at J, with 5 bases between. The CDR3 extends over 12 amino acids. The chain's CDR3 is CASSLQGSPLHF. The CDR3 DNA reads as TGTGCCAGCAGTTTACAGGGTTCACCCCTCCACTTT.

The chain employs TRBV18 and TRBJ2-7, with D possibly matching TRBD1 (6 bases). The V gene lost 6 bases and the J gene lost 5 bases, with 11 bases spanning the gap. The CDR3 has 12 amino acids. Germline V gene lookup returns CDR1 KGHSH and CDR2 LQKENI. CDR3: CASSPGADEQYF. DNA for the CDR3: TGTGCCAGCTCCCCAGGGGCCGACGAGCAGTACTTC.

The chain recombines TRBV28 with TRBJ2-7; tentatively, D is TRBD2 (5 bases). Trimming pared 4 bases from V and 9 bases from J, leaving 16 bases between. The CDR3 totals 13 residues. Germline-derived CDR1 and CDR2 are MDHEN and SYDVKM. The CDR3 DNA sequence: TGTGCCAGCAGTTGGGGAGACCTACGAGGGCAGTACTTC. Translated, it gives CASSWGDLRGQYF.

This clone has at least ten counts. The V call is TRBV30, the J call TRBJ2-5; D perhaps matches TRBD2 (5 bases). The CDR3 consists of 15 residues. Looked up from germline, CDR1 is GTSNPN and CDR2 is SVGIG (reference sequence). V was pared by 0 bases and J by 0 bases, with 11 bases between. The CDR3 here is CAWSVGLGNQETQYF. Written as DNA, the CDR3 is TGTGCCTGGAGTGTCGGACTTGGGAACCAAGAGACCCAGTACTTC.

The sample holds a few counts of this clone. The V and J genes are TRBV5-1 and TRBJ1-1, with TRBD1 as a possible D gene (6 bases). Germline CDR1 and CDR2: SGHRS and YFSETQ. CDR3 length: 14 residues. Trimming cost V 1 base and J 1 base, with 8 bases left between them. CDR3 sequence: CASSLTGSNTEAFF. Here the CDR3 DNA reads TGCGCCAGCAGCTTGACAGGGTCGAACACTGAAGCTTTCTTT.

The rearrangement links TRBV5-4 to TRBJ2-7; the match to TRBD1 covers 7 bases. With V trimmed by 4 bases and J by 2 bases, 6 bases remained unmatched. The CDR3 is 14 residues long. Germline lookup yields CDR1 SGHNT and CDR2 YYREEE (reference sequence). The CDR3 spells CASSPGQYPYEQYF. CDR3 coding DNA: TGTGCCAGCAGCCCGGGACAGTACCCCTACGAGCAGTACTTC.

The table lists this clone with a count of one. V and J are TRBV5-4 and TRBJ1-4, with D perhaps TRBD1 (5 bases). Germline V lookup: CDR1 SGHNT, CDR2 YYREEE (reference sequence). V was clipped by 4 bases and J by 0 bases, with 16 bases between them. There are 17 residues in the CDR3. The CDR3 DNA reads as TGTGCCAGCAGCCCGGGGGGAAGTTCAGCAACTAATGAAAAACTGTTTTTT. This gives the protein CASSPGGSSATNEKLFF.

The J gene is TRBJ1-4, the V gene TRBV6-6; weak D call: TRBD1 (5 bases). Germline CDR1 reads MNHNY; CDR2 reads SVGAGI (reference sequence). V was trimmed by 6 bases and J by 8 bases, leaving 16 bases between them. The CDR3 has 14 residues. CDR3 DNA: TGTGCCAGCAGATATGGGGCGGGAGGGGAAAAACTGTTTTTT. This sequence encodes CASRYGAGGEKLFF.

The chain is built from TRBV19 and TRBJ2-1; TRBD2 agrees at 10 bases. The J segment lost 6 bases and the V segment lost 4 bases, leaving 9 bases of the junction unmatched. Germline CDR1 and CDR2: LNHDA and SQIVND (reference sequence). The CDR3 has 16 amino acids. In nucleotides, the CDR3 is TGTGCCAGTAGTACCCGGACTAGCGGAAATCCCAATGAGCAGTTCTTC. This translates into CASSTRTSGNPNEQFF.

This clone came up many times. The chain joins TRBV30 to TRBJ2-2; possibly TRBD2 for D (6 bases). The V gene's germline CDR1 is GTSNPN and CDR2 SVGIG (reference sequence). The CDR3 sequence is 15 residues long. V was cut by 2 bases and J by 1 base, with 11 bases left in between. The CDR3 is CAWSPPGRNTGELFF. The CDR3 DNA follows: TGTGCCTGGAGTCCACCCGGGAGGAACACCGGGGAGCTGTTTTTT. The variable domain in full, with the rest retrieved from reference TRBV30 and TRBJ2-2, is SQTIHQWPATLVQPVGSPLSLECTVEGTSNPNLYWYRQAAGRGLQLLFYSVGIGQISSEVPQNLSASRPQDRQFILSSKKLLLSDSGFYLCAWSPPGRNTGELFFGEGSRLTVL.

The V gene is TRBV11-3, the J gene TRBJ2-2; a possible D gene is TRBD1 (5 bases). The CDR3 totals 15 residues. Germline values: CDR1 SGHNT, CDR2 YENEEA. With 5 bases removed from V and 3 bases from J, the gap between germline ends came to 13 bases. The CDR3 bases are TGTGCCAGCAGCCTACTGGGGCAAGACACCGGGGAGCTGTTTTTT. It is translated as CASSLLGQDTGELFF.

The CDR3 sequence is CASSLRRGHPSSYNSPLHF. CDR3 bases: TGTGCCAGCAGTTTGAGAAGGGGACATCCGAGCTCCTATAATTCACCCCTCCACTTT. The V and J genes are TRBV28 and TRBJ1-6, with D perhaps TRBD1 (6 bases). V lost 3 bases and J 0 bases, leaving 18 bases between the germline ends. CDR1 and CDR2 from the germline V gene are MDHEN and SYDVKM. The length of the CDR3 is 19 residues.

This chain uses TRBV24-1 with TRBJ2-7; 10 bases are a match to TRBD1. CDR3 size: 16 residues. V trimming: 4 bases; J trimming: 1 base; junction bases outside the gene matches: 6. The germline CDR1 and CDR2 sequences are KGHDR and SFDVKD. As DNA, the CDR3 is TGTGCCACCAGTGACCCGGGACAGGGGCGATCCTACGAGCAGTACTTC. Protein: CATSDPGQGRSYEQYF.